Listed below are T cell receptor beta chains from one sample, sequenced in a study of T cell responses to AZD1222 COVID-19 vaccine. Sequencing used immunoSEQ multiplex PCR; TCRdb keeps in-frame clones, though not all of them. Of around 160,000 clones in the sample, about nine tenths were seen once. Material: peripheral blood, obtained on day 0 of AZD1222 vaccination. These receptors were taken from an adult in good health. CDR3s include the opening cysteine and the closing phenylalanine or tryptophan. The D gene is left open where the match is weak. Only part of the rows carry a size: once, few, many, or a class if the clone is expanded.

TRBJ1-6,TRBD1,few,TRBV28,CASRMQGVSPLHF,TGTGCCAGCAGGATGCAGGGGGTGTCACCCCTCCACTTT
TRBJ2-5,-,-,TRBV12-3/TRBV12-4,CASSLGALETQYF,TGTGCCAGCTCATTAGGAGCGCTAGAGACCCAGTACTTC
TRBJ1-6,TRBD1,-,TRBV27,CASRISGGATPLHF,TGTGCCAGCAGGATCTCAGGGGGCGCGACACCCCTCCACTTT
TRBJ2-7,TRBD2,-,TRBV2,CASSGILAALEQYF,TGTGCCAGCAGCGGGATACTAGCGGCTCTCGAGCAGTACTTC
TRBJ1-6,TRBD1,-,TRBV7-9,CASSLTGVDSPLHF,TGTGCCAGCAGCTTAACAGGGGTCGACTCACCCCTCCACTTT
TRBJ1-1,-,-,TRBV12-3/TRBV12-4,CASSLGPNTEAFF,TGTGCCAGCAGTTTGGGGCCAAACACTGAAGCTTTCTTT
TRBJ1-6,-,-,TRBV4-1,CASSQEGGRHSPLHF,TGCGCCAGCAGCCAAGAGGGGGGCCGGCATTCACCCCTCCACTTT
TRBJ2-3,-,-,TRBV5-1,CASSLSYYSSSADTQYF,TGCGCCAGCAGCTTGTCATATTATAGTAGTTCGGCAGATACGCAGTATTTT
TRBJ1-2,-,-,TRBV3-1/TRBV3-2,CASSPQGYGYTF,TGTGCCAGCAGCCCACAGGGATACGGCTACACCTTC
TRBJ2-5,-,-,TRBV25-1,CASSEYGKETQYF,TGTGCCAGCAGTGAATACGGGAAAGAGACCCAGTACTTC
TRBJ2-3,TRBD2,-,TRBV7-2,CASSLALSGTSGSGAQYF,TGTGCCAGCAGCTTAGCCCTTTCCGGGACTAGCGGGAGTGGTGCGCAGTATTTT
TRBJ2-1,-,-,TRBV20-1,CSVWNNEQFF,TGCAGTGTTTGGAACAATGAGCAGTTCTTC
TRBJ2-7,-,-,TRBV28,CASSTTYEQYF,TGTGCCAGCAGTACTACGTACGAGCAGTACTTC
TRBJ2-1,TRBD2,-,TRBV10-3,CAISGAAAGVSYNEQFF,TGTGCCATCAGTGGTGCAGCGGCGGGAGTCTCCTACAATGAGCAGTTCTTC
TRBJ1-4,-,-,TRBV3-1/TRBV3-2,CASSQGRRMVKLFF,TGTGCCAGCAGCCAGGGACGGCGAATGGTTAAACTGTTTTTT
TRBJ2-5,-,-,TRBV24-1,CATSDRSLRQETQYF,TGTGCCACCAGTGACCGCAGTCTACGGCAAGAGACCCAGTACTTC
TRBJ1-2,TRBD1,-,TRBV30,CAWMKGGFPSLRGYTF,TGTGCCTGGATGAAAGGGGGCTTCCCCTCTCTAAGGGGCTACACCTTC
TRBJ1-6,TRBD1,few,TRBV10-3,CAISDRGTGGSNSPLHF,TGTGCCATCAGTGATCGAGGGACAGGGGGAAGCAATTCACCCCTCCACTTT
TRBJ2-5,TRBD1,-,TRBV5-5,CASSPGQIQETQYF,TGTGCCAGCAGCCCGGGACAGATCCAAGAGACCCAGTACTTC
TRBJ1-2,-,-,TRBV4-3,CASSQGGPGMNNYGYTF,TGCGCCAGCAGCCAAGGGGGGCCAGGGATGAATAACTATGGCTACACCTTC
TRBJ2-7,TRBD2,-,TRBV3-1/TRBV3-2,CASSHRLAGGPNEQYF,TGTGCCAGCAGCCACCGACTAGCGGGAGGGCCAAATGAGCAGTACTTC
TRBJ1-1,-,-,TRBV5-4,CASSPQGNTEAFF,TGTGCCAGCAGCCCTCAGGGGAACACTGAAGCTTTCTTT